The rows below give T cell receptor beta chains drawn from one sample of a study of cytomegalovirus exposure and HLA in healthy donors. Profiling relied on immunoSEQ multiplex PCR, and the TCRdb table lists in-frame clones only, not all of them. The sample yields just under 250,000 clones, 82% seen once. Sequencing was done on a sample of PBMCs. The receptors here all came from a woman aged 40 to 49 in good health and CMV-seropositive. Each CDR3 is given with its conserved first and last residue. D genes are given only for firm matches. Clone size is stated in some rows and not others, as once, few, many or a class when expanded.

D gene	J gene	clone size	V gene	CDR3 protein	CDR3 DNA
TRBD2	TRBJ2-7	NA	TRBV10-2	CVTLGGAYEQYF	TGCGTCACTCTCGGGGGGGCCTACGAGCAGTACTTC
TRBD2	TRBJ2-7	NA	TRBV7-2	CASSDFGTSAYEQYF	TGTGCCAGCAGTGACTTTGGGACTAGCGCCTACGAGCAGTACTTC
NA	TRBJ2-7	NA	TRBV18	CASSQETGSYEQYF	TGTGCCAGCTCACAGGAGACAGGTTCCTACGAGCAGTACTTC
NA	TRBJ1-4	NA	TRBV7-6	CASSSSEIYEKLFF	TGTGCCAGCAGCTCCTCCGAGATTTATGAAAAACTGTTTTTT
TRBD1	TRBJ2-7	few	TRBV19	CASSIGPVQGLPYEQYF	TGTGCCAGTAGTATAGGCCCAGTACAGGGGCTCCCCTACGAGCAGTACTTC
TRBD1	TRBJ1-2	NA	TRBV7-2	CASSAPGQANYGYTF	TGTGCCAGCAGCGCGCCCGGACAGGCCAACTATGGCTACACCTTC
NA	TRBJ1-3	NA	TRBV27	CASSPASTGFVRNTIYF	TGTGCCAGCAGTCCCGCCTCGACAGGTTTCGTTCGAAACACCATATATTTT
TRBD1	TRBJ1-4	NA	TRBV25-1	CASSARGQDNEKLFF	TGTGCCAGCAGTGCCAGGGGGCAGGATAATGAAAAACTGTTTTTT
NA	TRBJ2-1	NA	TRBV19	CASSILGSVYNEQFF	TGTGCCAGTAGTATACTGGGCTCCGTCTACAATGAGCAGTTCTTC
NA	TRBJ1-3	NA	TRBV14	CASSQQPRDSGNTIYF	TGTGCCAGCAGCCAACAACCACGAGACTCTGGAAACACCATATATTTT
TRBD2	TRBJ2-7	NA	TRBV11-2	CASKLAGSYEQYF	TGTGCCAGCAAACTAGCGGGATCTTACGAGCAGTACTTC
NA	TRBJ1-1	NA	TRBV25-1	CASSEFSQGEAFF	TGTGCCAGCAGTGAGTTTTCCCAGGGTGAAGCTTTCTTT
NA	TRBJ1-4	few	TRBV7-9	CSSSLTEGYEKLFF	TGTTCCAGCAGCTTAACCGAGGGTTATGAGAAACTGTTTTTT
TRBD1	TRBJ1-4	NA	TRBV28	CASSLGGTAVYEKLFF	TGTGCCAGCAGTTTAGGGGGGACAGCGGTGTACGAAAAACTGTTTTTT
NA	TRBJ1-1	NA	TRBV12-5	CASGLVAGGNTEAFF	TGTGCTAGTGGTTTGGTCGCGGGGGGAAACACTGAAGCTTTCTTT
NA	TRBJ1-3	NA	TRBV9	CASSATGSGNTIYF	TGTGCCAGCAGCGCGACGGGCTCTGGAAACACCATATATTTT